The clone carrying this T cell receptor (beta chain) was picked up a small number of times. The template for TCR beta VDJ and CDR3 sequence profiling was genomic DNA. TCRdb reprocessed the reads via MiXCR and lists one record per CDR3 protein. The sample carries some 200,000 distinct CDR3 sequences, roughly two thirds recorded once. The sample is drawn from a study of CD8+CD57+ T cells in acquired aplastic anemia. Study background: Sorted CD4+ and CD8+ cell DNA averaged approximately 3.2 ug.

This CDR3 region has 14 residues. J gave up 6 bases and V 4 bases, and 9 bases lay outside the gene matches. Per germline, CDR1 SGHRS and CDR2 YFSETQ. Patients picked for sequencing had shown CD8+CD57+ cell expansion detected by flow cytometry. The TCR comes from a human donor with aplastic anemia. The gene calls are TRBV5-1 and TRBJ2-7, with 8 bases lining up with TRBD1. The sample consisted of sorted CD4+, CD8+, or CD8+CD57+ T cells (not recorded which) from PBMCs. The CDR3 DNA sequence: TGCGCCAGCAGCCCGGACAGGGTAGGCGGCGAGCAGTACTTC. This codes for CASSPDRVGGEQYF.